This T cell receptor (beta chain) appears in the sequencing data of a study of T cell repertoires in cytomegalovirus infection. Study information: Signatures in public TCR beta sequences pointed to both CMV infection and matching HLA type. The study's findings and limits: Summed public TCR beta family frequency identified CMV carriers bearing the relevant HLA.

This clonotype was detected many times. The target antigen is unknown. TCRdb itself ran the reads through MiXCR, one entry per CDR3 protein. The repertoire includes approximately 350,000 distinct CDR3 sequences, roughly 34% of them detected once, and roughly 14% sits in the top ten. The clonotype originates from a human donor in good health (CMV status not recorded). Some clones in this sample may be carry-over from other donors' samples. This specimen consisted of cultured PBMCs, obtained from culture after CMV antigen stimulation.

CDR3 region: CASSRARFEGEQFF. DNA of the CDR3: TGTGCCAGCAGCCGGGCGAGGTTTGAGGGTGAGCAGTTCTTC. The V call is TRBV7-9, the J call TRBJ2-1, with a weak D call TRBD2 (5 bases). V was pared by 5 bases and J by 9 bases, with 17 bases between. CDR1 SEHNR and CDR2 FQNEAQ come from the germline V gene (reference sequence). The CDR3 totals 14 residues.